This TCR beta chain was profiled in a study of early T cells in non-severe SARS-CoV-2 infection. In the study overall: Sequencing of unsorted whole blood was done on bulk RNA, leaving chains unpaired.

Study results and limitations: CD4 and private specificities were missed by VDJdb matching, which favored anti-spike CD8 responses.

This clonotype was counted a few times. As yet, its antigen is unknown. One entry per CDR3 protein results from TCRdb running MiXCR on the 5' RACE reads. The sample lists some 82,000 distinct CDR3 sequences; 5% to 6.5% were seen once. The length of the CDR3 is 14 residues. Losses at the gene ends were 7 bases for V and 7 bases for J; bases not matched to a gene: 12. Germline V gene sequence: CDR1 MNHNY, CDR2 SVGAGI (reference sequence). The specimen was whole blood. This TCR was sampled from an adult who was a healthcare worker with PCR-confirmed SARS-CoV-2 infection or an uninfected control (not recorded which). This chain connects TRBV6-6 to TRBJ1-1; the match to TRBD1 covers 7 bases. The CDR3 sequence is CASTGQDRMDEAFF. The DNA of the CDR3 is TGTGCCAGCACAGGCCAGGACAGGATGGATGAAGCTTTCTTT.